These 17 T cell receptor beta chains share one sample of origin, sequenced in a study of resident and recirculating memory T cells in vitiligo. The table came from immunoSEQ multiplex PCR; TCRdb's copy has only in-frame clones and leaves some out. Of around 43,000 clones listed, 92% were seen once; the top ten hold about 4.5%. The sequencing input was blood. The receptors were sampled from a male donor with vitiligo.

The chain uses TRBV5-4 and TRBJ1-1; D not resolved. The germline V gene encodes CDR1 SGHNT and CDR2 YYREEE (reference sequence). The V and J ends lost 4 bases and 4 bases respectively, with 11 bases between them. This CDR3 contains 13 residues. The CDR3 DNA reads TGTGCCAGCAGCCCGGGCGGAGGCACTGAAGCTTTCTTT. This translates into CASSPGGGTEAFF.

V usage is TRBV9 and J usage is TRBJ2-7, with D tentatively TRBD2 (5 bases). Germline assignment: CDR1 SGDLS and CDR2 YYNGEE. The CDR3 has 14 residues. Trimming took off 3 bases at V and 5 bases at J, with 15 bases between the two ends. The CDR3 DNA reads as TGTGCCAGCAGCGCGGGATCTAGGCCAAACGAGCAGTACTTC. Translated, it gives CASSAGSRPNEQYF.

The J gene is TRBJ1-1, the V gene TRBV27; TRBD1 might be the D (6 bases). This CDR3 has 14 residues. Germline CDR1 reads MNHEY; CDR2 reads SMNVEV (reference sequence). V lost 5 bases, J lost 1 base, and 11 bases lay in between. The CDR3 spells CASSRQGPNTEAFF. The CDR3 nucleotides read TGTGCCAGCAGTCGGCAGGGGCCGAACACTGAAGCTTTCTTT.

The V and J genes are TRBV6-4 and TRBJ1-2, with D possibly matching TRBD1 (5 bases). Germline loops: CDR1 MRHNA, CDR2 SNTAGT. The CDR3 totals 12 residues. V was shortened by 9 bases and J by 4 bases, with 12 bases between the two germline ends. The CDR3 here is CARKTDLYGYTF. The DNA for the CDR3 is TGTGCCAGAAAGACAGATCTCTATGGCTACACCTTC.

The V and J genes are TRBV6-5 and TRBJ1-1; TRBD1 matches at 8 bases. V lost 5 bases and J lost 6; bases outside the gene matches: 8. The CDR3 consists of 14 residues. Germline assignment: CDR1 MNHEY and CDR2 SVGAGI. CDR3: CASSQLTGVAEAFF. Written as DNA, the CDR3 is TGTGCCAGCAGTCAATTGACAGGGGTGGCTGAAGCTTTCTTT.

The rearrangement uses TRBV4-1 and TRBJ1-1; D gene unclear. CDR1 and CDR2 from the germline V gene are MGHRA and YSYEKL. The CDR3 is 17 residues long. Trimming took 4 bases from V and 2 from J, leaving 20 bases between them. As DNA, the CDR3 is TGCGCCAGCAGCCGAATGGTGTGGGCCGGCAGTAACACTGAAGCTTTCTTT. Translation gives CASSRMVWAGSNTEAFF.

The chain combines TRBV5-1 with TRBJ1-1; the match to TRBD1 covers 9 bases. This CDR3 region has 16 residues. J gave up 0 bases and V 3 bases, and 6 bases lay outside the gene matches. Germline V gene lookup returns CDR1 SGHRS and CDR2 YFSETQ. The CDR3 loop reads CASSSRTGALNTEAFF. The CDR3 DNA sequence: TGCGCCAGCAGCTCCCGGACAGGGGCGCTGAACACTGAAGCTTTCTTT. Drawing the rest from reference TRBV5-1 and TRBJ1-1, the complete variable domain is KAGVTQTPRYLIKTRGQQVTLSCSPISGHRSVSWYQQTPGQGLQFLFEYFSETQRNKGNFPGRFSGRQFSNSRSEMNVSTLELGDSALYLCASSSRTGALNTEAFFGQGTRLTVV.

The chain recombines TRBV2 with TRBJ2-7; a possible D gene is TRBD1 (5 bases). Trimming stripped 1 base from V and 3 bases from J, with 13 bases between. The CDR3 length is 15 residues. The germline gives CDR1 SNHLY, CDR2 FYNNEI. The CDR3 loop is CASSEGQGFNYEQYF. As DNA, the CDR3 is TGTGCCAGCAGTGAAGGGCAGGGTTTCAACTACGAGCAGTACTTC.

This clone was counted once. This rearrangement joins TRBV5-4 to TRBJ2-7, with 10 bases that match TRBD2. CDR3 size: 14 residues. V was clipped by 2 bases and J by 6 bases; unmatched bases: 5. Looked up from germline, CDR1 is SGHNT and CDR2 is YYREEE (reference sequence). CDR3 bases: TGTGCCAGCAGCTTAGCGGGGGGGAGGATCGAGCAGTACTTC. Encoded protein: CASSLAGGRIEQYF.

The rearrangement links TRBV19 to TRBJ1-1; a possible D gene is TRBD1 (6 bases). V was clipped by 3 bases and J by 5 bases, with 13 bases between them. Germline V gives CDR1 LNHDA, CDR2 SQIVND (reference sequence). This CDR3 has 14 amino acids. CDR3 in amino acids: CASSIRGARTEAFF. The CDR3 DNA reads TGTGCCAGTAGTATTCGGGGGGCGCGGACTGAAGCTTTCTTT. Variable domain in full (rest from reference TRBV19 and TRBJ1-1): DGGITQSPKYLFRKEGQNVTLSCEQNLNHDAMYWYRQDPGQGLRLIYYSQIVNDFQKGDIAEGYSVSREKKESFPLTVTSAQKNPTAFYLCASSIRGARTEAFFGQGTRLTVV.

A single count supports this clone. The CDR3 bases are TGTGCCAGTACCCCTAGCGGGCCCGTCACAGATACGCAGTATTTT. Translated: CASTPSGPVTDTQYF. This rearrangement joins TRBV19 to TRBJ2-3, with TRBD2 identical over 8 bases. Trimming removed 7 bases from V and 2 bases from J; junction bases left unmatched: 8. Germline CDR1 reads LNHDA; CDR2 reads SQIVND (reference sequence). CDR3 length: 15 residues.

This clone was recorded once. In nucleotides, the CDR3 is TGTGCCAGCTCACCTATCGCGACTGGACAGGGAATTGGAAACACCATATATTTT. Protein: CASSPIATGQGIGNTIYF. The rearrangement uses TRBV18 and TRBJ1-3; 8 positions match TRBD1. The CDR3 has 18 residues. J was trimmed by 3 bases and V by 3 bases; bases with no gene match: 13. Germline V CDR1 and CDR2: KGHSH, LQKENI.

The chain combines TRBV14 with TRBJ2-3, with 9 nucleotides matching TRBD2. In germline, CDR1 is SGHDN, CDR2 FVKESK. V was pared by 2 bases and J by 2 bases, with 2 bases of the junction left unmatched. CDR3 length: 15 residues. The CDR3 DNA follows: TGTGCCAGCAGCCAAATAGCGGGGGTCACAGATACGCAGTATTTT. Translated, it gives CASSQIAGVTDTQYF.

The chain recombines TRBV6-5 with TRBJ1-6; D ambiguous. The CDR3 runs 15 residues. V was shortened by 5 bases and J by 6 bases, with 14 bases between the two germline ends. CDR1 MNHEY and CDR2 SVGAGI come from the germline V gene. The DNA for the CDR3 is TGTGCCAGCAGTCCTTCCATATCGGGTAATTCACCCCTCCACTTT. Residues: CASSPSISGNSPLHF.

The chain uses TRBV30 and TRBJ1-6, with no clear D. The germline V gene has CDR1 GTSNPN and CDR2 SVGIG (reference sequence). V shed 5 bases and J shed 3 bases, with 14 bases lying between them. The CDR3 is made up of 15 amino acids. The CDR3 nucleotides read TGTGCCTGGGTCGGCGTGCGGGACTATAATTCACCCCTCCACTTT. Protein product: CAWVGVRDYNSPLHF.

The J gene is TRBJ1-6, the V gene TRBV19; D is undetermined. The V and J ends lost 3 bases and 7 bases respectively, with 4 bases between them. Per the germline V gene, CDR1 is LNHDA and CDR2 is SQIVND (reference sequence). This CDR3 contains 12 residues. The CDR3 here is CASSIFNSPLHF. The CDR3 DNA is TGTGCCAGTAGTATCTTCAATTCACCCCTCCACTTT.

The chain joins TRBV5-6 to TRBJ2-3; 8 nucleotides agree with TRBD2. The CDR3 spans 11 residues. V gave up 7 bases and J gave up 11 bases; unmatched junction bases: 6. The germline CDR1 and CDR2 sequences are SGHDT and YYEEEE. The DNA for the CDR3 is TGTGCCAGCGCCGGGGGGGTTCAGCAGTATTTT. As protein: CASAGGVQQYF.